These 21 T cell receptor beta chains were sequenced from one sample in a study of control samples from healthy donors and cancer patients. The data were produced by immunoSEQ multiplex PCR, yet TCRdb's version contains in-frame clones alone and is incomplete. In the table there are approximately 89,000 clones, roughly 86% of which are singletons. The specimen sequenced was blood. The source is a man aged 30-40 years in good health.

The rearrangement uses TRBV25-1 and TRBJ1-1, with TRBD1 identical over 7 bases. Germline-derived CDR1 and CDR2 are MGHDK and SYGVNS. The CDR3 sequence is 13 residues long. Losses at the gene ends were 8 bases for V and 1 base for J; bases not matched to a gene: 4. As DNA, the CDR3 is TGTGCCAGCTGGGGACAGAGGAACACTGAAGCTTTCTTT. It specifies CASWGQRNTEAFF.

The genes are TRBV11-2 and TRBJ1-1; 7 nucleotides match TRBD1. V gave up 4 bases and J gave up 1 base; unmatched junction bases: 12. CDR1 SGHAT and CDR2 FQNNGV come from the germline V gene. This CDR3 is built from 17 residues. This CDR3 reads CASSSMGSGTENTEAFF. In nucleotides, the CDR3 is TGTGCCAGCAGCTCCATGGGTTCAGGGACAGAGAACACTGAAGCTTTCTTT.

This clone was picked up one time. This chain uses TRBV14 with TRBJ2-1; D gene uncertain. CDR1 and CDR2 (germline): SGHDN, FVKESK. This CDR3 is 12 amino acids long. The ends were cut back, 3 bases at V and 5 bases at J, with 5 bases in the middle. CDR3 nucleotides: TGTGCCAGCAGCCAGTTTAACAATGAGCAGTTCTTC. Amino acids: CASSQFNNEQFF.

DNA of the CDR3: TGTGCCAGCAGGGGATTCACAGGGTTCCATGGCTACACCTTC. As protein: CASRGFTGFHGYTF. V is TRBV27 and J is TRBJ1-2; D may be TRBD1 (6 bases). Trimming took 6 bases from V and 6 from J, leaving 17 bases between them. Germline V gene data show CDR1 as MNHEY and CDR2 as SMNVEV (reference sequence). The CDR3 consists of 14 residues.

This clone was recorded only once. The V call is TRBV15, the J call TRBJ1-1; D unresolved. Trimming shortened V by 0 bases and J by 11 bases, and 10 bases separated the two germline ends. Looked up from germline, CDR1 is LNHNV and CDR2 is YYDKDF (reference sequence). The CDR3 contains 12 residues. The CDR3 loop is CATSRDTGWAFF. CDR3 coding DNA: TGTGCCACCAGCAGAGATACTGGATGGGCTTTCTTT. The variable domain in full, completed from reference TRBV15 and TRBJ1-1, reads DAMVIQNPRYQVTQFGKPVTLSCSQTLNHNVMYWYQQKSSQAPKLLFHYYDKDFNNEADTPDNFQSRRPNTSFCFLDIRSPGLGDTAMYLCATSRDTGWAFFGQGTRLTVV.

The J gene is TRBJ2-7, the V gene TRBV27; D is unresolved. The CDR3 is 17 residues long. Trimming shortened V by 0 bases and J by 3 bases, and 18 bases separated the two germline ends. Per the germline V gene, CDR1 is MNHEY and CDR2 is SMNVEV (reference sequence). CDR3 protein: CASSLSWQLGPGYEQYF. Here the CDR3 DNA reads TGTGCCAGCAGTTTATCCTGGCAGCTCGGCCCAGGCTACGAGCAGTACTTC.

Comments on this clone: The junction and the germline gene differ at one end; a read error may be behind it. J is TRBJ2-2 and V is TRBV19, with D perhaps TRBD2 (7 bases). Germline-derived CDR1 and CDR2 are LNHDA and SQIVND (reference sequence). This CDR3 is 15 amino acids long. CDR3 region: CASRIGGANTGELFF. CDR3 bases: TGTGCCAGTAGGATAGGGGGGGCGAACACCGGGGAGCTGTTTTTT.

The chain employs TRBV6-5 and TRBJ2-2, with TRBD1 matching over 10 bases. The junction had 1 base not matched to a gene; V was cut back by 2 bases and J by 4 bases. Germline V lookup: CDR1 MNHEY, CDR2 SVGAGI. The CDR3 extends over 15 amino acids. In nucleotides, the CDR3 is TGTGCCAGCAGTTACGGGACAGGGGTCACCGGGGAGCTGTTTTTT. The encoded protein is CASSYGTGVTGELFF.

The chain combines TRBV10-3 with TRBJ1-2, with 8 bases lining up with TRBD1. In germline, CDR1 is ENHRY, CDR2 SYGVKD. V dropped 7 bases and J dropped 3; count of bases not matched to a gene: 7. This CDR3 spans 14 amino acids. DNA for the CDR3: TGTGCCATCACCGCGACAGGGGTGGACTATGGCTACACCTTC. Amino acid sequence: CAITATGVDYGYTF.

The CDR3 loop is CASGRRNTIYF. DNA for the CDR3: TGTGCCAGCGGACGGCGAAACACCATATATTTT. The chain uses TRBV11-2 and TRBJ1-3, with D uncertain. V was cut by 8 bases and J by 5 bases, with 7 bases left in between. The CDR3 is made up of 11 amino acids. The germline CDR1 and CDR2 sequences are SGHAT and FQNNGV.

The chain is built from TRBV4-2 and TRBJ1-4, with D possibly being TRBD1 (6 bases). Trimming left V 2 bases short and J 0 bases short, with 13 bases between. Germline V CDR1 and CDR2: LGHNA, YNFKEQ. This CDR3 is built from 17 residues. The CDR3 reads CASSQSPSGATNEKLFF. In DNA, the CDR3 is TGTGCCAGCAGCCAAAGCCCGTCAGGGGCAACTAATGAAAAACTGTTTTTT.

This clone showed up just once. The chain uses TRBV5-1 and TRBJ2-1; TRBD1 matches at 10 bases. J gave up 9 bases and V 0 bases, and 3 bases lay outside the gene matches. The germline V gene encodes CDR1 SGHRS and CDR2 YFSETQ. The CDR3 consists of 14 residues. The CDR3 bases are TGCGCCAGCAGCTTGGGGACAGGGGGTCGTGAGCAGTTCTTC. Protein product: CASSLGTGGREQFF.

This chain joins TRBV4-2 and TRBJ2-1; 9 bases are a match to TRBD2. V dropped 4 bases and J dropped 4; count of bases not matched to a gene: 8. The CDR3 runs 16 residues. The V gene's germline CDR1 is LGHNA and CDR2 YNFKEQ. The CDR3, as DNA: TGTGCCAGCAGCCCGAAAGATAGCGGGGGATACAATGAGCAGTTCTTC. Translating gives CASSPKDSGGYNEQFF.

This chain connects TRBV19 to TRBJ1-5, with D maybe TRBD1 (5 bases). There are 16 residues in the CDR3. Looked up from germline, CDR1 is LNHDA and CDR2 is SQIVND (reference sequence). V dropped 1 base and J dropped 4 bases, with 14 bases sitting between them. The CDR3 DNA sequence: TGTGCCAGTAGTATAGTGGTCAGTGGGGGAAATCAGCCCCAGCATTTT. Its translation is CASSIVVSGGNQPQHF.

The chain couples TRBV7-2 to TRBJ1-1, with unresolved D. The ends were cut back, 4 bases at V and 0 bases at J, with 6 bases in the middle. This CDR3 has 13 residues. From germline, CDR1 is SGHTA and CDR2 FQGNSA. The DNA of the CDR3 is TGTGCCAGCAGCTCGGTTTTGAACACTGAAGCTTTCTTT. This translates into CASSSVLNTEAFF.

This chain uses TRBV2 with TRBJ1-4; D is unclear. The CDR3 is 16 amino acids. V lost 6 bases and J lost 0, with 14 bases in between. Germline lookup yields CDR1 SNHLY and CDR2 FYNNEI. The CDR3 nucleotides read TGTGCCAGCAGCTTCCTAGAGGCCTCAACTAATGAAAAACTGTTTTTT. Translated: CASSFLEASTNEKLFF.

V is TRBV19 and J is TRBJ1-2; perhaps TRBD1 as D (6 bases). The ends were cut back, 6 bases at V and 8 bases at J, with 22 bases in the middle. Germline CDR1 is LNHDA and CDR2 is SQIVND (reference sequence). The CDR3 has 15 amino acids. In DNA form, the CDR3 reads TGTGCCAGTAGCCTACAGGGTATATTAGCGTGGGGCTACACCTTC. It is translated as CASSLQGILAWGYTF.

The rearrangement joins TRBV4-1 to TRBJ2-7; maybe TRBD2 (5 bases). The V gene lost 1 base and the J gene lost 2 bases, with 12 bases spanning the gap. This CDR3 comprises 15 residues. Germline V gives CDR1 MGHRA, CDR2 YSYEKL. CDR3 region: CASSQVDALAYEQYF. The CDR3 DNA sequence: TGCGCCAGCAGCCAAGTGGACGCACTAGCCTACGAGCAGTACTTC.

This chain joins TRBV28 and TRBJ2-7, with D unresolved. CDR3 length: 13 residues. V lost 1 base to trimming and J lost 6 bases, with 10 bases between them. The germline CDR1 and CDR2 sequences are MDHEN and SYDVKM. The CDR3 is CASSLFSPPEQYF. The CDR3 nucleotides read TGTGCCAGCAGTTTATTCTCCCCCCCCGAGCAGTACTTC.

The chain has TRBV5-4 and TRBJ1-6, with a tentative D call TRBD1 (5 bases). Per germline, CDR1 SGHNT and CDR2 YYREEE (reference sequence). V was clipped by 3 bases and J by 8 bases, with 12 bases between them. The CDR3 has 14 residues. Written as DNA, the CDR3 is TGTGCCAGCAGCTCCCGACAGACCGATTCACCCCTCCACTTT. Encoded protein: CASSSRQTDSPLHF. Based on the CDR3 plus reference TRBV5-4 and TRBJ1-6, the full variable domain is ETGVTQSPTHLIKTRGQQVTLRCSSQSGHNTVSWYQQALGQGPQFIFQYYREEENGRGNFPPRFSGLQFPNYSSELNVNALELDDSALYLCASSSRQTDSPLHFGNGTRLTVT.

The chain is built from TRBV11-2 and TRBJ2-3; no clear D. V was pared by 4 bases and J by 6 bases, with 8 bases between. Germline lookup yields CDR1 SGHAT and CDR2 FQNNGV. This CDR3 spans 12 amino acids. The CDR3, as DNA: TGTGCCAGCAGCTCCCTTTCGGATACGCAGTATTTT. Its translation is CASSSLSDTQYF. Together with reference TRBV11-2 and TRBJ2-3, the CDR3 gives the full variable domain: EAGVAQSPRYKIIEKRQSVAFWCNPISGHATLYWYQQILGQGPKLLIQFQNNGVVDDSQLPKDRFSAERLKGVDSTLKIQPAKLEDSAVYLCASSSLSDTQYFGPGTRLTVL.